The rows below give T cell receptor beta chains drawn from one sample of a study of T cells in Graves' hyperthyroidism and ophthalmopathy. A single record per CDR3 protein comes from TCRdb applying MiXCR to the multiplex PCR reads. The sample lists hundreds of thousands of distinct CDR3 sequences, over 10% occurring once. The specimen was blood. These receptors all come from a young woman with Graves' hyperthyroidism. CDR3s include the opening cysteine and the closing phenylalanine or tryptophan. Each record gives: V gene, J gene, D gene, clone size, CDR3 DNA, CDR3 protein. The D gene is left open where the match is weak. Sizes are listed as once, few or many counts, or a class when the clone is expanded.

v_gene: TRBV6-1; j_gene: TRBJ2-3; d_gene: -; abundance: many; CDR3nt: TGTGCCAGCAGTCTAACAGTCCCAGTTTCGGCAGATACGCAGTATTTT; CDR3aa: CASSLTVPVSADTQYF
v_gene: TRBV6-1; j_gene: TRBJ1-2; d_gene: TRBD1; abundance: many; CDR3nt: TGTGCCAGCAGTTCCAACAGGGGAAGCGGCTACACCTTC; CDR3aa: CASSSNRGSGYTF
v_gene: TRBV5-1; j_gene: TRBJ2-5; d_gene: -; abundance: many; CDR3nt: TGCGCCAGCAGCAAGTTAGGACAGAGCCAAGAGACCCAGTACTTC; CDR3aa: CASSKLGQSQETQYF
v_gene: TRBV3-1; j_gene: TRBJ1-3; d_gene: -; abundance: many; CDR3nt: TGTGCCAGCAGCCAAGCACCCGTCTCTGGAAACACCATATATTTT; CDR3aa: CASSQAPVSGNTIYF
v_gene: TRBV29-1; j_gene: TRBJ2-5; d_gene: TRBD2; abundance: few; CDR3nt: TGCAGCGTTACACCGGGAGGGGGGATGGTAGAGACCCAGTACTTC; CDR3aa: CSVTPGGGMVETQYF
v_gene: TRBV7-3; j_gene: TRBJ2-1; d_gene: -; abundance: many; CDR3nt: TGTGCCAGCAGCCCCTACCTTTCTAGCGATGAGCAGTTCTTC; CDR3aa: CASSPYLSSDEQFF
v_gene: TRBV20-1; j_gene: TRBJ1-2; d_gene: -; abundance: many; CDR3nt: TGCAGTGCCTACGACCGGCGTGGCTACACCTTC; CDR3aa: CSAYDRRGYTF
v_gene: TRBV12-3/TRBV12-4; j_gene: TRBJ2-1; d_gene: TRBD2; abundance: few; CDR3nt: TGTGCCAGCAACCAAGGGACTAGCGGGATTTACAATGAGCAGTTCTTC; CDR3aa: CASNQGTSGIYNEQFF
v_gene: TRBV28; j_gene: TRBJ1-2; d_gene: TRBD1; abundance: many; CDR3nt: TGTGCCAGCAGTTGGGGACAGGACACCTATGGCTACACCTTC; CDR3aa: CASSWGQDTYGYTF
v_gene: TRBV3-1; j_gene: TRBJ2-3; d_gene: TRBD2; abundance: many; CDR3nt: TGTGCCAGCAGTAAGCGGGAGTTCACAGATACGCAGTATTTT; CDR3aa: CASSKREFTDTQYF